This TCR beta chain was recovered during a study of metastatic and nonmetastatic thyroid tumors (dated by TCRdb to the early 2020s). Context from the whole study: Repertoires from peripheral blood and from tumor or nodule tissue samples of malignant and benign thyroid patients were compared. Beyond this particular receptor, the publication reports: TCR beta diversity was reported as significantly higher in malignant tumors than in benign nodules, in both blood and tumor samples.

Via the germline V gene, CDR1 is SGHVS and CDR2 FQNEAQ. The cysteine opens and the phenylalanine closes a CDR3 of 15 amino acids. Only the CDR3 region is kept as DNA, spanning 45 bases read in frame from base 1. None of the patients had been given any treatment before thyroid surgery. Patient clinical samples collected from about 2011 to 2018 were retrospectively analysed using T-cell receptor beta sequencing. This clone occurred many times. It lacks a known antigen. The germline gene is not matched at one end of the junction; a read error may be the cause. The library relied on PCR. Instrument used: Illumina HiSeq 4000. The TCR beta-chain CDR3 region of each patient was profiled by high-throughput sequencing. In the authors' own workflow: CDR3 differences across clinicopathological groups were used to build a classifier for discriminating distant-metastatic papillary thyroid cancer patients. The Shannon index was used to assess repertoire diversity, and the Morisita-Horn index was used to assess tumor-blood repertoire similarity. TCRdb reworked the public reads: Q25 trimming with fastp, MiXCR clone assembly, productive beta chains retained. These V and J calls are TCRdb output, not the study's own analysis. The sample table holds 9,000 to 10,000 clones, of which approximately 11% were seen once. The ten largest clones add up to approximately 7.5% of the sample.

The sequencing sample was made of tumor tissue. This clonotype was sampled from a female donor with papillary thyroid cancer or a benign thyroid nodule (not recorded which). Some clones in this sample may be carry-over from other donors' samples. The sequence links TRBV7-8 to TRBJ2-4; the D gene could be TRBD1 or TRBD2, each one agreeing over 5 bases. The CDR3 reads as follows: CASSLVWGTKNIRYF. The nucleotide sequence is given as TGTGCCAGCAGCTTAGTGTGGGGGACCAAAAACATTCGGTACTTC.